This TCR beta chain was profiled in a study of control samples from healthy donors and cancer patients. Method: immunoSEQ multiplex PCR; TCRdb's copy keeps in-frame clones and lacks some. This sample has 200,000 or so clones, with 85% to 95% found just once. The source material was blood. This clonotype originated in a man aged 45-60 years in good health.

CDR3 protein: CASQHGWSTEAFF. CDR3 DNA: TGTGCCAGCCAGCACGGATGGTCCACTGAAGCTTTCTTT. This chain uses TRBV28 with TRBJ1-1; D unresolved. The CDR3 is 13 residues long. Germline values: CDR1 MDHEN, CDR2 SYDVKM. V lost 8 bases and J 4 bases, leaving 14 bases between the germline ends. Full variable domain (outside the CDR3, taken from reference TRBV28 and TRBJ1-1): DVKVTQSSRYLVKRTGEKVFLECVQDMDHENMFWYRQDPGLGLRLIYFSYDVKMKEKGDIPEGYSVSREKKERFSLILESASTNQTSMYLCASQHGWSTEAFFGQGTRLTVV.